This TCR beta chain was sequenced in a study of T cell changes during pregnancy in multiple sclerosis (dated 2019 in TCRdb). Turning to the overall study: The study looked at changes in the T cell repertoire across pregnancy in women with multiple sclerosis.

V lost 4 bases and J lost 3 bases; the stretch between them is 14 bases long. CDR1 and CDR2 were assigned from the germline V gene as SGHRS and YFSETQ. Including cysteine and phenylalanine, the CDR3 has 14 amino acids. Only the CDR3 DNA is retained, 42 bases long and in frame from the first base. The library was made by the immunoSEQ multiplex PCR assay. The immuneACCESS repertoire file appears here via TCRdb, limited to in-frame rearrangements. These files lack a portion of the clones; in checked studies, under half of the deficit traces to unresolved V genes, and the cause of the others is not known. The sample table shows 45,000 to 65,000 clones, and roughly 94% are seen once. About 3% of the sample is taken by the ten largest. Only one count was recorded for this clone. The antigen it binds to is not known. No qualities accompany the bases; no much larger clone lies one base away.

This specimen was CD8+ T cells from peripheral blood mononuclear cells, taken in the third trimester of pregnancy. The V and J genes are TRBV5-1 and TRBJ2-7; TRBD1 is perhaps the D gene, given 6 matching bases. The TCR originated in a female donor with multiple sclerosis, enrolled in a pregnancy study. The DNA reads as follows: TGCGCCAGCAGCGCCTCGGACAGTTACTACGAGCAGTACTTC. Its product reads: CASSASDSYYEQYF.